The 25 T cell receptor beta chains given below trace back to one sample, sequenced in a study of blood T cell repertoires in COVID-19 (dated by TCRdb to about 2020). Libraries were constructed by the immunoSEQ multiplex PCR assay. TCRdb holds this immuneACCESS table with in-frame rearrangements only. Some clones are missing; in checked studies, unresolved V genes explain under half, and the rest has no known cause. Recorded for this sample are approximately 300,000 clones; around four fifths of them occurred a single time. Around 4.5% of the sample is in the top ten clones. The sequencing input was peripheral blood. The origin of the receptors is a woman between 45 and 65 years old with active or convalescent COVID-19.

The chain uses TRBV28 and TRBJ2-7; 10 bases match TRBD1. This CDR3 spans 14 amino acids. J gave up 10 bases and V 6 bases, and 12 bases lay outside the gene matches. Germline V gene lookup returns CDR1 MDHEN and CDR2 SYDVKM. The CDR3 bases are TGTGCCAGCAGCCCACCCGGGACAGGGGAGAGCCAGTACTTC. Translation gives CASSPPGTGESQYF.

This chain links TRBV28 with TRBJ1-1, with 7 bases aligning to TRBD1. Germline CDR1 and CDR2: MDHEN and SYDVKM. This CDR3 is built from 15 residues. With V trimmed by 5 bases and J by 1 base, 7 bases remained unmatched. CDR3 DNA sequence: TGTGCCAGCAGTGGAACGACAGGGAAGAACACTGAAGCTTTCTTT. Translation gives CASSGTTGKNTEAFF.

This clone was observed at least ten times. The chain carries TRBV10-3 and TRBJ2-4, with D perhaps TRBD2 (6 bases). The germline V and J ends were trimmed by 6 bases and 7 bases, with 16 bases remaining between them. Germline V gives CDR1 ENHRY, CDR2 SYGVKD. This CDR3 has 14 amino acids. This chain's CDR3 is CAISDAGTGNIQYF. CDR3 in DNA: TGTGCCATCAGCGACGCAGGGACTGGGAACATTCAGTACTTC.

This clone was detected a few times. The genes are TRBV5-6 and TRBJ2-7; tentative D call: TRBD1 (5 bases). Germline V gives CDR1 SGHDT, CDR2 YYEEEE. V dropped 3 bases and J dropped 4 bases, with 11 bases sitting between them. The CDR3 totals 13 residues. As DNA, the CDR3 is TGTGCCAGCAGCTCGAGTGACAGATACGAGCAGTACTTC. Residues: CASSSSDRYEQYF.

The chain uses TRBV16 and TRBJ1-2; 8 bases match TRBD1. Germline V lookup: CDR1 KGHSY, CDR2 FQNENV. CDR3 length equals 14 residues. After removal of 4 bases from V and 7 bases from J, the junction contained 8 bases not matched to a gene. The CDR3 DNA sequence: TGTGCCAGCAGCCCAACTGGACAGGGCGGTGGCTACACCTTC. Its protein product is CASSPTGQGGGYTF.

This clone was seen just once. In DNA form, the CDR3 reads TGTGCCAGCAGCTGGGGGACAGCCAACACTGAAGCTTTCTTT. Translation gives CASSWGTANTEAFF. The rearrangement links TRBV7-9 to TRBJ1-1; TRBD1 aligns across 7 bases. There are 14 residues in the CDR3. CDR1 and CDR2 (germline): SEHNR, FQNEAQ (reference sequence). The ends lost 4 bases at V and 2 bases at J; junction bases unmatched: 4.

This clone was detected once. For the CDR3, the DNA is TGTGCCAGCAGTGCCCTAGGGACTAGCGGGAACCTAGGGACCCAGTACTTC. This encodes CASSALGTSGNLGTQYF. J is TRBJ2-5 and V is TRBV2; 13 bases agree with TRBD2. CDR3 size: 17 residues. V was clipped by 4 bases and J by 7 bases; unmatched bases: 12. Germline loops: CDR1 SNHLY, CDR2 FYNNEI.

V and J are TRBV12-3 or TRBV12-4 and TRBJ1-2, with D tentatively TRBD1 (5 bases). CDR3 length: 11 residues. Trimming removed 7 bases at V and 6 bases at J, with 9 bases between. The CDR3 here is CASTRRDGYTF. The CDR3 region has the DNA TGTGCCAGCACTCGCAGGGATGGCTACACCTTC.

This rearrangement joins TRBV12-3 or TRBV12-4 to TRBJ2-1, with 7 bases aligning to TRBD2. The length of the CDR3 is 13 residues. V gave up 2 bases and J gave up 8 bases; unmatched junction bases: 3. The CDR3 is CASSLTGRDEQFF. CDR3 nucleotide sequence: TGTGCCAGCAGTTTAACGGGGAGGGATGAGCAGTTCTTC.

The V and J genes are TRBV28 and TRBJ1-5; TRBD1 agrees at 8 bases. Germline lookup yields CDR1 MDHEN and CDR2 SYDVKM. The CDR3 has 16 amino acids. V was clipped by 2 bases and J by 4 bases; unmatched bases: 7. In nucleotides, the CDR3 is TGTGCCAGCAGTTTACTGGGGACAGGAGGGAATCAGCCCCAGCATTTT. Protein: CASSLLGTGGNQPQHF.

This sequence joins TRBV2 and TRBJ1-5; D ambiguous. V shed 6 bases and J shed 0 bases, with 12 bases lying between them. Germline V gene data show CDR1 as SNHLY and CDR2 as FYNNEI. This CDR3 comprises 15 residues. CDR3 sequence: CASSDSEVSNQPQHF. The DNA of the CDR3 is TGTGCCAGCAGCGACTCAGAGGTTAGCAATCAGCCCCAGCATTTT.

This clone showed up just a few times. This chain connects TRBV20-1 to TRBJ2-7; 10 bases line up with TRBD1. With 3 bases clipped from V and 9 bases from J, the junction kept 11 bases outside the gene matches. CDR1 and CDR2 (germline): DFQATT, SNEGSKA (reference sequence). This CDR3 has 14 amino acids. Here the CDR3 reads CSASATGQGIGQYF. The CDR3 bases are TGCAGTGCTAGTGCCACGGGACAGGGGATTGGGCAGTACTTC.

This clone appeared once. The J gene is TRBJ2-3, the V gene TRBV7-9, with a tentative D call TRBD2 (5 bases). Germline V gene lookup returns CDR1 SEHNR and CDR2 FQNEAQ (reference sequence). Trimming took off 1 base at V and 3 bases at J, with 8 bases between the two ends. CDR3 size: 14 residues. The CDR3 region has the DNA TGTGCCAGCAGCTTAGATAGCGTTACAGATACGCAGTATTTT. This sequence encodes CASSLDSVTDTQYF.

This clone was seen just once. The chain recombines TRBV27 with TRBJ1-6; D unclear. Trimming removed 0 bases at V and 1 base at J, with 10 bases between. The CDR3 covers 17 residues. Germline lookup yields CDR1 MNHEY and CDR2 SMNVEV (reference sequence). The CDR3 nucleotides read TGTGCCAGCAGTTTATCTTCCGAGACATCCTATAATTCACCCCTCCACTTT. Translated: CASSLSSETSYNSPLHF.

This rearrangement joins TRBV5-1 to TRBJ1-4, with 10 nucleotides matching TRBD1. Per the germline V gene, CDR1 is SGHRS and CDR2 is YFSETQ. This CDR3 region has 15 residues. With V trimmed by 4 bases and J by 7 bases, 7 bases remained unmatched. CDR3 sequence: CASSPGTGDGEKLFF. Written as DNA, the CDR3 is TGCGCCAGCAGCCCAGGGACAGGGGATGGTGAAAAACTGTTTTTT.

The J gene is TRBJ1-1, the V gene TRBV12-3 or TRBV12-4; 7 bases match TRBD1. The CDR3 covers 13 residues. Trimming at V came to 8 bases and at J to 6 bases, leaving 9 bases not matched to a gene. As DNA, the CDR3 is TGTGCCAGCCATCCAACAGGGGTCCCTGAAGCTTTCTTT. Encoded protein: CASHPTGVPEAFF.

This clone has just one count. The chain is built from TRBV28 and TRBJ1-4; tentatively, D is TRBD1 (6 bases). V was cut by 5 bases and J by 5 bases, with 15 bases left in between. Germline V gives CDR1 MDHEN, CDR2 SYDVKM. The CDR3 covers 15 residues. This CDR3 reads CASSPSTGENEKLFF. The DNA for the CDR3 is TGTGCCAGCAGTCCATCGACAGGTGAAAATGAAAAACTGTTTTTT. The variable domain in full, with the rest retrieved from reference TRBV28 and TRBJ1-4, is DVKVTQSSRYLVKRTGEKVFLECVQDMDHENMFWYRQDPGLGLRLIYFSYDVKMKEKGDIPEGYSVSREKKERFSLILESASTNQTSMYLCASSPSTGENEKLFFGSGTQLSVL.

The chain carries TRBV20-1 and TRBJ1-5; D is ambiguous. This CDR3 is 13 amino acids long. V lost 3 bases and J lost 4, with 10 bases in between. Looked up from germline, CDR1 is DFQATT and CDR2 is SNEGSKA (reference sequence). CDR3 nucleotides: TGCAGTGCTAGTTTTGCGGGGAATCAGCCCCAGCATTTT. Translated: CSASFAGNQPQHF.

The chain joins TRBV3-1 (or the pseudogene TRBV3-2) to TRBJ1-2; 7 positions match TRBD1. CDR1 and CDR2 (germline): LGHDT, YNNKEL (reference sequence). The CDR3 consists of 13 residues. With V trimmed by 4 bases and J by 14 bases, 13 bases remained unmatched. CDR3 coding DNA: TGTGCCAGCAGCCCGCCCACCGGGACAGTGAAGACCTTC. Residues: CASSPPTGTVKTF.

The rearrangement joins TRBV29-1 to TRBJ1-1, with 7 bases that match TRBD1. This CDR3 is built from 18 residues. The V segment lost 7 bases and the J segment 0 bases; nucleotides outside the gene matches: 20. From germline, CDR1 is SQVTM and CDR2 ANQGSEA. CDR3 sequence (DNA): TGCAGCGCCCCCGACAGGGAATGGGTGGGGTCTATGAACACTGAAGCTTTCTTT. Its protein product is CSAPDREWVGSMNTEAFF.

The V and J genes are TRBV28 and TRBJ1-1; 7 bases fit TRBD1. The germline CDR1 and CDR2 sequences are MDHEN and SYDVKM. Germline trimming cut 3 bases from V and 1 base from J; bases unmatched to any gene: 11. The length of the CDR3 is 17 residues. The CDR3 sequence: CASSFVMLTGSNTEAFF. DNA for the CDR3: TGTGCCAGCAGTTTTGTCATGCTGACAGGGTCGAACACTGAAGCTTTCTTT.

This chain's CDR3 is CASRKTSGRFGTGELFF. In DNA form, the CDR3 reads TGTGCCAGCAGGAAAACTAGCGGGAGGTTCGGCACCGGGGAGCTGTTTTTT. The chain combines TRBV5-6 with TRBJ2-2; 12 bases fit TRBD2. Trimming at V came to 5 bases and at J to 4 bases, leaving 9 bases not matched to a gene. The V gene's germline CDR1 is SGHDT and CDR2 YYEEEE. There are 17 residues in the CDR3. Together with reference TRBV5-6 and TRBJ2-2, the CDR3 gives the full variable domain: DAGVTQSPTHLIKTRGQQVTLRCSPKSGHDTVSWYQQALGQGPQFIFQYYEEEERQRGNFPDRFSGHQFPNYSSELNVNALLLGDSALYLCASRKTSGRFGTGELFFGEGSRLTVL.

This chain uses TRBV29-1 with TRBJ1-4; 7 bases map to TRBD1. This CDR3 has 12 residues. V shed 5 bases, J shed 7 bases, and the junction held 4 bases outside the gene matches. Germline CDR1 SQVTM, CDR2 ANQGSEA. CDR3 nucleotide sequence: TGCAGCGTTACGACAGGGAGTGAAAAACTGTTTTTT. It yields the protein CSVTTGSEKLFF.

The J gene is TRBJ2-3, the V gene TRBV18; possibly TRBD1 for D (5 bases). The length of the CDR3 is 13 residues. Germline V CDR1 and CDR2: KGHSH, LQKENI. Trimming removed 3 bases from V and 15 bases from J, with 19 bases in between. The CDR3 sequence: CASSPIRRGSNYF. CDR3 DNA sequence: TGTGCCAGCTCACCCATACGTAGGGGTAGCAATTATTTT.

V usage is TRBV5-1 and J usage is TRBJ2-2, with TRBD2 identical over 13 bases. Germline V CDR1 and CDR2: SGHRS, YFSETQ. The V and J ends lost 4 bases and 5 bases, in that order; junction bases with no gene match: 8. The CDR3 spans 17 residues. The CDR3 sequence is CASSATSGRAATGELFF. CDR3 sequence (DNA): TGCGCCAGCAGCGCAACTAGCGGGAGGGCCGCGACCGGGGAGCTGTTTTTT.